This is a list of T cell receptor beta chains from one sample in a study of T cell responses to AZD1222 COVID-19 vaccine. Some clones are missing from TCRdb's copy, which holds only in-frame ones; the method was immunoSEQ multiplex PCR. The table records fewer than 150,000 clones, approximately 90% of them present only once. Sequenced material: peripheral blood, taken on day 0 of AZD1222 vaccination. These receptor sequences come from an adult in good health. Both conserved end residues are part of each CDR3. D genes are given only for firm matches. Clone sizes are given selectively: once, few, many, or a class where the clone is expanded.

v_call: TRBV7-9; d_call: -; j_call: TRBJ1-2; clone_size: once; cdr3_length: 13; cdr3_nt: TGTGCCAGCAGCTCGTGGATGGGGGACGGTTGCACCTTC; cdr3_aa: CASSSWMGDGCTF
v_call: TRBV5-4; d_call: TRBD1; j_call: TRBJ2-7; clone_size: -; cdr3_length: 15; cdr3_nt: TGTGCCAGCAGCTGGAGGGGGACAGGGCTCTACGAGCAGTACTTC; cdr3_aa: CASSWRGTGLYEQYF
v_call: TRBV24-1; d_call: -; j_call: TRBJ1-2; clone_size: -; cdr3_length: 14; cdr3_nt: TGTGCCACCAGTGACAGGACCCGAAGGGAGGGCTACACCTTC; cdr3_aa: CATSDRTRREGYTF
v_call: TRBV7-7; d_call: -; j_call: TRBJ1-1; clone_size: -; cdr3_length: 13; cdr3_nt: TGTGCCAGCAGCTTAAAACGGAACACTGAAGCTTTCTTT; cdr3_aa: CASSLKRNTEAFF
v_call: TRBV23-1; d_call: TRBD1; j_call: TRBJ2-3; clone_size: few; cdr3_length: 16; cdr3_nt: TGCGCCAGCAGTCAAAAGGGGGCGGAGACGCAAGATACGCAGTATTTT; cdr3_aa: CASSQKGAETQDTQYF
v_call: TRBV27; d_call: TRBD1; j_call: TRBJ2-7; clone_size: -; cdr3_length: 16; cdr3_nt: TGTGCCAGCTCGCGATTTGGGGACAGGGCCTCCTACGAGCAGTACTTC; cdr3_aa: CASSRFGDRASYEQYF
v_call: TRBV27; d_call: -; j_call: TRBJ1-1; clone_size: -; cdr3_length: 14; cdr3_nt: TGTGCCAGCAACCCAGTGGGGGGGAACACTGAAGCTTTCTTT; cdr3_aa: CASNPVGGNTEAFF
v_call: TRBV19; d_call: TRBD2; j_call: TRBJ2-2; clone_size: -; cdr3_length: 14; cdr3_nt: TGTGCCAGTTGGACTAGCGGGGCTACCGGGGAGCTGTTTTTT; cdr3_aa: CASWTSGATGELFF
v_call: TRBV5-6; d_call: TRBD1; j_call: TRBJ1-2; clone_size: -; cdr3_length: 14; cdr3_nt: TGTGCCAGCAGCAATGACAGGGGGCTGGGTGGCTACACCTTC; cdr3_aa: CASSNDRGLGGYTF
v_call: TRBV2; d_call: TRBD1; j_call: TRBJ1-6; clone_size: -; cdr3_length: 14; cdr3_nt: TGTGCCAGCTTACCCCGGGACAGAATATCACCCCTCCACTTT; cdr3_aa: CASLPRDRISPLHF
v_call: TRBV20-1; d_call: -; j_call: TRBJ1-1; clone_size: -; cdr3_length: 12; cdr3_nt: TGCAGTGCTAGTTCCTTCAACACTGAAGCTTTCTTT; cdr3_aa: CSASSFNTEAFF
v_call: TRBV29-1; d_call: -; j_call: TRBJ2-7; clone_size: -; cdr3_length: 10; cdr3_nt: TGCAGCGTTGGAGGATCCGAGCAGTACTTC; cdr3_aa: CSVGGSEQYF
v_call: TRBV27; d_call: TRBD1; j_call: TRBJ1-2; clone_size: -; cdr3_length: 15; cdr3_nt: TGTGCCAGCAGTTTCGACGGACAGGGGCTGTACGGCTACACCTTC; cdr3_aa: CASSFDGQGLYGYTF
v_call: TRBV2; d_call: -; j_call: TRBJ1-2; clone_size: once; cdr3_length: 14; cdr3_nt: TGTGCCAGCAGTGGCGGGACGCTCAACTATGGCTACACCTTC; cdr3_aa: CASSGGTLNYGYTF
v_call: TRBV28; d_call: -; j_call: TRBJ1-4; clone_size: -; cdr3_length: 15; cdr3_nt: TGTGCCAGCAGTTTCGACGCAGGGAAGACGGAAAAACTGTTTTTT; cdr3_aa: CASSFDAGKTEKLFF
v_call: TRBV4-2; d_call: TRBD1; j_call: TRBJ1-2; clone_size: medium-sized; cdr3_length: 14; cdr3_nt: TGTGCCAGCGCCGGGACAGGGGGCAGGGATGGCTACACCTTC; cdr3_aa: CASAGTGGRDGYTF
v_call: TRBV6-5; d_call: -; j_call: TRBJ2-7; clone_size: -; cdr3_length: 14; cdr3_nt: TGTGCCAGCAGTTACTCCGGAAACAGGGACGAGCAGTACTTC; cdr3_aa: CASSYSGNRDEQYF
v_call: TRBV19; d_call: -; j_call: TRBJ2-1; clone_size: once; cdr3_length: 13; cdr3_nt: TGTGCCAGTAGTACCAAGTCTCATAATGAGCAGTTCTTC; cdr3_aa: CASSTKSHNEQFF
v_call: TRBV14; d_call: -; j_call: TRBJ1-1; clone_size: -; cdr3_length: 14; cdr3_nt: TGTGCCAGCAGCCCCAGTCAGGGGAGGAATGAAGCTTTCTTT; cdr3_aa: CASSPSQGRNEAFF
v_call: TRBV7-8; d_call: -; j_call: TRBJ1-4; clone_size: -; cdr3_length: 15; cdr3_nt: TGTGCCAGCAGCTTAGGTGGGGGTTTAGGGGAAAAACTGTTTTTT; cdr3_aa: CASSLGGGLGEKLFF
v_call: TRBV7-2; d_call: TRBD2; j_call: TRBJ2-3; clone_size: -; cdr3_length: 15; cdr3_nt: TGTGCCAGCAGTCCCATGCGGGGGGGCCAAGATACGCAGTATTTT; cdr3_aa: CASSPMRGGQDTQYF
v_call: TRBV5-1; d_call: TRBD2; j_call: TRBJ2-2; clone_size: few; cdr3_length: 16; cdr3_nt: TGCGCCAGCACTCTAGCGGGGGGTACGAACACCGGGGAGCTGTTTTTT; cdr3_aa: CASTLAGGTNTGELFF
v_call: TRBV15; d_call: -; j_call: TRBJ1-1; clone_size: once; cdr3_length: 15; cdr3_nt: TGTGCCACCAGCAGAGGTGGCTTTATGAACACTGAAGCTTTCTTT; cdr3_aa: CATSRGGFMNTEAFF
v_call: TRBV4-2; d_call: -; j_call: TRBJ1-3; clone_size: once; cdr3_length: 15; cdr3_nt: TGTGCCAGCAGCCAAGTCAGGGAGAAAGGAAACACCATATATTTT; cdr3_aa: CASSQVREKGNTIYF
v_call: TRBV4-3; d_call: -; j_call: TRBJ1-2; clone_size: -; cdr3_length: 16; cdr3_nt: TGCGCCAGCAGCCAATCAAGTGACGGGACCAACTATGGCTACACCTTC; cdr3_aa: CASSQSSDGTNYGYTF
v_call: TRBV5-1; d_call: -; j_call: TRBJ1-3; clone_size: -; cdr3_length: 15; cdr3_nt: TGCGCCAGCAGCCCGGAGGGAAACTCTGGAAACACCATATATTTT; cdr3_aa: CASSPEGNSGNTIYF
v_call: TRBV4-2; d_call: -; j_call: TRBJ2-5; clone_size: -; cdr3_length: 14; cdr3_nt: TGTGCCAGCAGCCAAGGGGAACCCCAAGAGACCCAGTACTTC; cdr3_aa: CASSQGEPQETQYF
v_call: TRBV6-5; d_call: -; j_call: TRBJ1-5; clone_size: once; cdr3_length: 15; cdr3_nt: TGTGCCAGCAGTTACTCGCGGGTAACCCAACAGCCCCAGCATTTT; cdr3_aa: CASSYSRVTQQPQHF
v_call: TRBV6-5; d_call: TRBD1; j_call: TRBJ1-6; clone_size: -; cdr3_length: 15; cdr3_nt: TGTGCCAGCAGTTCCGGGACAGGGGTTAATTCACCCCTCCACTTT; cdr3_aa: CASSSGTGVNSPLHF
v_call: TRBV9; d_call: -; j_call: TRBJ1-1; clone_size: -; cdr3_length: 18; cdr3_nt: TGTGCCAGCAGCCCTCCATTAGGATATGGAAGTGGTGGCACTGAAGCTTTCTTT; cdr3_aa: CASSPPLGYGSGGTEAFF
v_call: TRBV9; d_call: TRBD2; j_call: TRBJ2-7; clone_size: -; cdr3_length: 15; cdr3_nt: TGTGCCAGCAGCGTTACTAGCGGGGGGGCCTACGAGCAGTACTTC; cdr3_aa: CASSVTSGGAYEQYF
v_call: TRBV27; d_call: -; j_call: TRBJ1-2; clone_size: -; cdr3_length: 13; cdr3_nt: TGTGCCAGCAGGGGACAATTGAACTATGGCTACACCTTC; cdr3_aa: CASRGQLNYGYTF
v_call: TRBV23-1; d_call: TRBD1; j_call: TRBJ1-2; clone_size: -; cdr3_length: 13; cdr3_nt: TGCGCCAGCCCCCGGGACAGCAACTATGGCTACACCTTC; cdr3_aa: CASPRDSNYGYTF
v_call: TRBV7-9; d_call: -; j_call: TRBJ1-2; clone_size: -; cdr3_length: 14; cdr3_nt: TGTGCCAGCAGCCGGGTGGGGGCCAACTATGGCTACACCTTC; cdr3_aa: CASSRVGANYGYTF
v_call: TRBV5-1; d_call: -; j_call: TRBJ1-2; clone_size: -; cdr3_length: 15; cdr3_nt: TGCGCCAGCAGCTTGGCCGGCGGAACTAACTATGGCTACACCTTC; cdr3_aa: CASSLAGGTNYGYTF
v_call: TRBV5-1; d_call: TRBD1; j_call: TRBJ1-3; clone_size: -; cdr3_length: 13; cdr3_nt: TGCGCCAGCAGCGACGGGACAGGGAACACCATATATTTT; cdr3_aa: CASSDGTGNTIYF
v_call: TRBV28; d_call: TRBD2; j_call: TRBJ2-1; clone_size: -; cdr3_length: 18; cdr3_nt: TGTGCCAGCAGCCTTACTAGCGGGAGGGCCAGCTCCTACAATGAGCAGTTCTTC; cdr3_aa: CASSLTSGRASSYNEQFF
v_call: TRBV7-8; d_call: -; j_call: TRBJ1-2; clone_size: -; cdr3_length: 15; cdr3_nt: TGTGCCAGCAGCCCGAGGTCAGGGGTCGGCTATGGCTACACCTTC; cdr3_aa: CASSPRSGVGYGYTF
v_call: TRBV6-5; d_call: -; j_call: TRBJ1-1; clone_size: -; cdr3_length: 11; cdr3_nt: TGTGCCAGCGAGGATAACACTGAAGCTTTCTTT; cdr3_aa: CASEDNTEAFF
v_call: TRBV19; d_call: -; j_call: TRBJ2-7; clone_size: -; cdr3_length: 14; cdr3_nt: TGTGCCAGTAGTATATTTGGGGTTTCCTACGAGCAGTACTTC; cdr3_aa: CASSIFGVSYEQYF